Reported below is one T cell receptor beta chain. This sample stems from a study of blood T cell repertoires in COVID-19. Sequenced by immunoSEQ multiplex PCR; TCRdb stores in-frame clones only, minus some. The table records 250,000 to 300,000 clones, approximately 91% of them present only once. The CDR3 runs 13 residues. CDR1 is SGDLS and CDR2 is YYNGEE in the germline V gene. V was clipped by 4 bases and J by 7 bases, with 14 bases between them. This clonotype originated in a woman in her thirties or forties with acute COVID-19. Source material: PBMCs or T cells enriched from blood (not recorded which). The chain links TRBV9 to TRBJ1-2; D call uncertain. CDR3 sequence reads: CASSPPGQSGYTF. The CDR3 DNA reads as TGTGCCAGCAGCCCCCCTGGGCAGAGTGGCTACACCTTC.